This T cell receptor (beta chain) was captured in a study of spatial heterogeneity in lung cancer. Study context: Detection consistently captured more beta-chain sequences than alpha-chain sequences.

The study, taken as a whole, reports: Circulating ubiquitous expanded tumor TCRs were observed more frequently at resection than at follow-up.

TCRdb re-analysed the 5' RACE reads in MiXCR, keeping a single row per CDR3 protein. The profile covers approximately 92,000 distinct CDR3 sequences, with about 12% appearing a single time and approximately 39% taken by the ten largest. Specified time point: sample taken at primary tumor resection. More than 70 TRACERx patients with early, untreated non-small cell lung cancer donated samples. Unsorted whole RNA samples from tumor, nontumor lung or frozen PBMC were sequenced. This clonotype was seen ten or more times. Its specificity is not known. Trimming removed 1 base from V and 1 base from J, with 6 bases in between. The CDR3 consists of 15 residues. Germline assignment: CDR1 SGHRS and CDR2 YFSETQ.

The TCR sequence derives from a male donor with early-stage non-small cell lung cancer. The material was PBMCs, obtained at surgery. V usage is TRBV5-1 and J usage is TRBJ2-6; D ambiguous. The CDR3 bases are TGCGCCAGCAGCTTGTTTCTGTCTGGGGCCAACGTCCTGACTTTC. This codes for CASSLFLSGANVLTF.